This T cell receptor (beta chain) appears in the sequencing data of a study of Ad26.COV2.S vaccination and SARS-CoV-2 variants. On the study more broadly: Sample donor was a member of the COV1001 Ad26.COV2.S trial arm.

Germline-derived CDR1 and CDR2 are SEHNR and FQNEAQ (reference sequence). This CDR3 region has 12 residues. V was shortened by 5 bases and J by 2 bases, with 7 bases between the two germline ends. As to treatment: some 19 received Ad26.COV2.S at low or high dose, single or two shots; a few received placebo; per-sample allocation not given. Day 63 after the first injection of vaccine or placebo was the sampling time. The assay was immunoSEQ multiplex PCR, and TCRdb's table has in-frame clones only and misses some. The sample consists of around 300,000 clones, 70% to 90% of them appearing once. Sequenced material: peripheral blood, taken in a trial of Ad26.COV2.S vaccine versus placebo. J is TRBJ2-7 and V is TRBV7-9; D is uncertain. This receptor was taken from a person aged 18-60 years who received the Ad26.COV2.S COVID-19 vaccine or a placebo. In DNA form, the CDR3 reads TGTGCCAGCAGCGGCCCGACCTACGAGCAGTACTTC. Its protein product is CASSGPTYEQYF.